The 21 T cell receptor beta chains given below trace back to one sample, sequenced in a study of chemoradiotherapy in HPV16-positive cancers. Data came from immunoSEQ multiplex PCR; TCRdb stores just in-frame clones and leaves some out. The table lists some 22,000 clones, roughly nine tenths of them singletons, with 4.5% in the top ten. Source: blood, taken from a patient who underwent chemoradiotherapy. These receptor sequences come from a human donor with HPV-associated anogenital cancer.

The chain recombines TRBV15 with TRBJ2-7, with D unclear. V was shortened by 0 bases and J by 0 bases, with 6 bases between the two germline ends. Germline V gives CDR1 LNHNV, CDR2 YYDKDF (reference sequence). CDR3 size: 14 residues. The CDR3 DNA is TGTGCCACCAGCAGAGATCTCAGCTCCTACGAGCAGTACTTC. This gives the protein CATSRDLSSYEQYF.

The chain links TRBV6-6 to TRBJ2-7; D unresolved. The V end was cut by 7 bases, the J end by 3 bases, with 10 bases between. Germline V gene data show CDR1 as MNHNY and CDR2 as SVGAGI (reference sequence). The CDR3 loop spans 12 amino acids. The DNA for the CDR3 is TGTGCCAGCAAGTCAGGTAACTACGAGCAGTACTTC. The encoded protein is CASKSGNYEQYF.

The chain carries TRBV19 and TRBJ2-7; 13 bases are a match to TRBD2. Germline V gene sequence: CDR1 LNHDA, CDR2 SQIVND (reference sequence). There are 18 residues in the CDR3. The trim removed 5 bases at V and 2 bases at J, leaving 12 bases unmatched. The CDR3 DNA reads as TGTGCCAGTAGTTCACGGACTAGCGGGGGCGCGCAACCCTACGAGCAGTACTTC. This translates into CASSSRTSGGAQPYEQYF. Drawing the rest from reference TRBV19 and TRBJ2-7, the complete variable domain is DGGITQSPKYLFRKEGQNVTLSCEQNLNHDAMYWYRQDPGQGLRLIYYSQIVNDFQKGDIAEGYSVSREKKESFPLTVTSAQKNPTAFYLCASSSRTSGGAQPYEQYFGPGTRLTVT.

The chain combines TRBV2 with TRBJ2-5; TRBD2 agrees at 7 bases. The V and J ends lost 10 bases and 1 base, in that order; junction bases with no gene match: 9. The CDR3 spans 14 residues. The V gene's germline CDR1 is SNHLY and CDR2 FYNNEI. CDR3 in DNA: TGTGCCACTCAACCTAGCGGCTTCCAAGAGACCCAGTACTTC. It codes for CATQPSGFQETQYF.

As DNA, the CDR3 is TGCGCCAGCAGCCAAGATTTCGACAGGGGGACAGATACGCAGTATTTT. Its translation: CASSQDFDRGTDTQYF. The J gene is TRBJ2-3, the V gene TRBV4-3; 9 nucleotides match TRBD1. CDR3 length: 16 residues. Trimming at V came to 0 bases and at J to 3 bases, leaving 4 bases not matched to a gene. The germline gives CDR1 LGHNA, CDR2 YSLEER.

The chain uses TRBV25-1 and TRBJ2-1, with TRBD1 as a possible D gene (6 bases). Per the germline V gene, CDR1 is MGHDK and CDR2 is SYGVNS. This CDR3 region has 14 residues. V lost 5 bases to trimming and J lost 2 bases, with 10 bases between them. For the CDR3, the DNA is TGTGCCAGCAGTCGCAGGGGCCCCTACAATGAGCAGTTCTTC. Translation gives CASSRRGPYNEQFF.

The CDR3 protein is CASSPTSGSYEQFF. In nucleotides, the CDR3 is TGTGCCAGCAGCCCGACTAGCGGGAGCTATGAGCAGTTCTTC. This rearrangement joins TRBV11-3 to TRBJ2-1; TRBD2 matches at 12 bases. The CDR3 runs 14 residues. V lost 5 bases and J lost 8; bases outside the gene matches: 4. The germline CDR1 and CDR2 sequences are SGHNT and YENEEA.

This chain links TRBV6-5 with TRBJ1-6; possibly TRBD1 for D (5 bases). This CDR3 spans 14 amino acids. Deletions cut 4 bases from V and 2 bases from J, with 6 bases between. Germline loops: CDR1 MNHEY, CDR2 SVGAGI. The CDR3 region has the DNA TGTGCCAGCAGTTCAGGGACCTATAATTCACCCCTCCACTTT. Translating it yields CASSSGTYNSPLHF.

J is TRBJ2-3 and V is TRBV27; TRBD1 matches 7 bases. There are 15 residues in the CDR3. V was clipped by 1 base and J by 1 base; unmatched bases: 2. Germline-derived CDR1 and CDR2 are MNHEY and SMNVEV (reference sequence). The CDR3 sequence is CASSLYRGGTDTQYF. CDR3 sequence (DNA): TGTGCCAGCAGTTTATACAGGGGAGGCACAGATACGCAGTATTTT.

CDR3 DNA: TGTGCCAGCAGCTCACACAGGGTGAACACTGAAGCTTTCTTT. It is translated as CASSSHRVNTEAFF. This chain connects TRBV7-9 to TRBJ1-1; D possibly corresponds to TRBD1 (6 bases). This CDR3 is built from 14 residues. Trimming shortened V by 4 bases and J by 0 bases, and 9 bases separated the two germline ends. Per the germline V gene, CDR1 is SEHNR and CDR2 is FQNEAQ (reference sequence).

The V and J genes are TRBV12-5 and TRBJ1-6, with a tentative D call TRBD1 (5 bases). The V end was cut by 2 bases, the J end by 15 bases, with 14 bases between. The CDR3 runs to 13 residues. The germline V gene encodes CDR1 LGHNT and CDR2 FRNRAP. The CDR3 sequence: CASGLLGRGGLHF. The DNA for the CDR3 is TGTGCTAGTGGTTTGCTAGGAAGGGGCGGCCTCCACTTT.

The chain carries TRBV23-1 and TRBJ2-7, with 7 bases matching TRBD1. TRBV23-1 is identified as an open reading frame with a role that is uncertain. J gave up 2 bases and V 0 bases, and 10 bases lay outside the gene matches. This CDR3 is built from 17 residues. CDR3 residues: CASSQSIGQGDPYEQYF. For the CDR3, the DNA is TGCGCCAGCAGTCAATCGATTGGGCAGGGGGATCCCTACGAGCAGTACTTC.

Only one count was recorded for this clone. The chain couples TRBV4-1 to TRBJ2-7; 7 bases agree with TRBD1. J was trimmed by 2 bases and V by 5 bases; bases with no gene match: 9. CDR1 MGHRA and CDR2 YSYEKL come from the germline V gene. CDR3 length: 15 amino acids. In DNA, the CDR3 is TGCGCCAGCAGCGCCCAGGGGGTTAGAACCTACGAGCAGTACTTC. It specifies CASSAQGVRTYEQYF.

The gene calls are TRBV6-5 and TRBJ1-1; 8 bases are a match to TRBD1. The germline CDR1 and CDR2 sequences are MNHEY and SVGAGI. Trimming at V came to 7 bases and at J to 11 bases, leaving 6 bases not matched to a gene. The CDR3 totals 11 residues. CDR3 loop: CASTMTGVAFF. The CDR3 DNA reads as TGTGCCAGCACAATGACAGGGGTTGCTTTCTTT.

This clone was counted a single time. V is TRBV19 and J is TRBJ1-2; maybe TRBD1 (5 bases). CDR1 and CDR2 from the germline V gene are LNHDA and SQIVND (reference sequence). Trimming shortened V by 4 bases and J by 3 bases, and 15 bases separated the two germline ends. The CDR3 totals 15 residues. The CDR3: CASSSRDRSYYGYTF. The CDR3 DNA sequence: TGTGCCAGTAGTAGCCGGGACCGTTCCTACTATGGCTACACCTTC.

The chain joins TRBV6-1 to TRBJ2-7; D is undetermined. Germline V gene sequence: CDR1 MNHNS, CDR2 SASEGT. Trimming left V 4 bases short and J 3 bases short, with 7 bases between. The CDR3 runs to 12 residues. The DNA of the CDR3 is TGTGCCAGCAGTGGCGGCAGCTACGAGCAGTACTTC. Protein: CASSGGSYEQYF.

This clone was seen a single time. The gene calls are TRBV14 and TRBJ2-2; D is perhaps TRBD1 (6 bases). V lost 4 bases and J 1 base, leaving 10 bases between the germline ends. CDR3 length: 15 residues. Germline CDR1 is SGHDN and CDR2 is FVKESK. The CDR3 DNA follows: TGTGCCAGCAGCCCGACAGGTCTGAACACCGGGGAGCTGTTTTTT. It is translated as CASSPTGLNTGELFF.

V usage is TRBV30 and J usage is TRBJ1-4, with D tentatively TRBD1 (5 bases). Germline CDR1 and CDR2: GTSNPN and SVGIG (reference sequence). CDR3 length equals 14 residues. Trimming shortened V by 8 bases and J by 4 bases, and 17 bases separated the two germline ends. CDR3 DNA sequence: TGTGCCAGACGAGGGAAGCAGGGTAATGAAAAACTGTTTTTT. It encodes CARRGKQGNEKLFF.

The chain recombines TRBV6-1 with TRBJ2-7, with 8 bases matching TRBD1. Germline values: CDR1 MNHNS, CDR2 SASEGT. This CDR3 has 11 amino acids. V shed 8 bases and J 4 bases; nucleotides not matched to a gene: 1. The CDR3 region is CASWTGYEQYF. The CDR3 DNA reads TGTGCCAGCTGGACAGGGTACGAGCAGTACTTC.

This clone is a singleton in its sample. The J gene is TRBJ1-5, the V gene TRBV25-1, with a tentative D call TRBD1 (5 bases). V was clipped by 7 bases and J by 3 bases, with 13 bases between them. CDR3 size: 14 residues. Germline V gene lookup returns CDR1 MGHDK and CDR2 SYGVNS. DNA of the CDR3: TGTGCCAGCACCTCGGGAGGGGACAATCAGCCCCAGCATTTT. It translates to CASTSGGDNQPQHF.

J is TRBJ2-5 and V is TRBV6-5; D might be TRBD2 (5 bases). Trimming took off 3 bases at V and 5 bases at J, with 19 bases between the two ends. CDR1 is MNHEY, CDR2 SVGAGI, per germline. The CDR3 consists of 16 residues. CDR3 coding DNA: TGTGCCAGCAGTTATTTACCACGGCTAGCTGGTGAGACCCAGTACTTC. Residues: CASSYLPRLAGETQYF.